The 15 T cell receptor beta chains given below trace back to one sample, sequenced in a study of blood T cell repertoires in COVID-19. The protocol was immunoSEQ multiplex PCR, while the TCRdb copy is restricted to in-frame clones and leaves out a portion. The sample has roughly 290,000 clones, under 85% seen once. Sequencing was done on a sample of peripheral blood. The receptor source for this set is a human donor with COVID-19, enrolled during active disease. The donor label of this sample is uncertain.

The chain links TRBV28 to TRBJ2-7; 11 positions match TRBD1. The V gene end was trimmed by 4 bases and the J gene end by 4 bases; junction bases not matched to a gene: 12. The CDR3 contains 17 residues. From germline, CDR1 is MDHEN and CDR2 SYDVKM. CDR3 residues: CASSSRDRGVVSYEQYF. The CDR3 nucleotides are TGTGCCAGCAGTTCCCGGGACAGGGGGGTAGTTTCGTACGAGCAGTACTTC.

This clone was seen only once. V gene TRBV4-1 combines with J gene TRBJ1-6, with a tentative D call TRBD1 (5 bases). Germline CDR1 is MGHRA and CDR2 is YSYEKL. Trimming left V 1 base short and J 8 bases short, with 9 bases between. The CDR3 spans 14 residues. CDR3 in DNA: TGCGCCAGCAGCCAAGGACAGTTCGATTCACCCCTCCACTTT. It translates to CASSQGQFDSPLHF.

Only one count was recorded for this clone. The chain joins TRBV5-5 to TRBJ2-6; D unclear. Germline CDR1 and CDR2: SGHKS and YYEKEE (reference sequence). The CDR3 extends over 14 amino acids. The V gene lost 4 bases and the J gene lost 2 bases, with 7 bases spanning the gap. Written as DNA, the CDR3 is TGTGCCAGCAGCCCGGGTACTGGGGCCAACGTCCTGACTTTC. Protein product: CASSPGTGANVLTF.

The V and J genes are TRBV28 and TRBJ1-2; D is possibly TRBD1 (6 bases). The germline CDR1 and CDR2 sequences are MDHEN and SYDVKM. The V and J ends lost 6 bases and 7 bases respectively, with 15 bases between them. This CDR3 comprises 13 residues. CDR3 in amino acids: CASSNTGMGGYTF. The CDR3 nucleotides read TGTGCCAGCAGCAACACAGGGATGGGTGGCTACACCTTC.

The chain combines TRBV24-1 with TRBJ2-1; TRBD1 matches at 9 bases. Losses at the gene ends were 4 bases for V and 5 bases for J; bases not matched to a gene: 14. CDR1 KGHDR and CDR2 SFDVKD come from the germline V gene. The CDR3 runs to 18 residues. CDR3 residues: CATSDPGTGFRGDNEQFF. CDR3 coding DNA: TGTGCCACCAGTGACCCTGGGACAGGGTTTAGAGGAGACAATGAGCAGTTCTTC.

V gene TRBV5-1 combines with J gene TRBJ2-5; 7 nucleotides align to TRBD1. Germline lookup yields CDR1 SGHRS and CDR2 YFSETQ. Germline trimming cut 1 base from V and 3 bases from J; bases unmatched to any gene: 3. This CDR3 is 14 amino acids long. CDR3 sequence: CASSLLGTEETQYF. CDR3 DNA: TGCGCCAGCAGCTTGCTTGGGACAGAAGAGACCCAGTACTTC.

The rearrangement links TRBV27 to TRBJ1-1; possibly TRBD1 for D (6 bases). Germline V gene lookup returns CDR1 MNHEY and CDR2 SMNVEV (reference sequence). V lost 5 bases to trimming and J lost 3 bases, with 16 bases between them. The CDR3 loop spans 15 amino acids. The CDR3 region is CASSPQGRGHTEAFF. The CDR3 region has the DNA TGTGCCAGCAGTCCACAGGGACGGGGTCACACTGAAGCTTTCTTT.

The chain couples TRBV19 to TRBJ1-1; D is uncertain. The CDR3 has 12 residues. The V and J ends lost 7 bases and 6 bases respectively, with 12 bases between them. The germline CDR1 and CDR2 sequences are LNHDA and SQIVND (reference sequence). In DNA, the CDR3 is TGTGCCAGTAAGCCTACACAGTCTGAAGCTTTCTTT. Encoded protein: CASKPTQSEAFF.

The chain has TRBV28 and TRBJ2-3, with TRBD2 matching 7 bases. The CDR3 is made up of 12 amino acids. The V gene end was trimmed by 8 bases and the J gene end by 5 bases; junction bases not matched to a gene: 4. The germline V gene encodes CDR1 MDHEN and CDR2 SYDVKM. The CDR3 reads CASGRARDTQYF. CDR3 DNA sequence: TGTGCCAGCGGGAGGGCCAGAGATACGCAGTATTTT.

The rearrangement uses TRBV5-6 and TRBJ2-2; 8 bases match TRBD1. CDR1 and CDR2 (germline): SGHDT, YYEEEE. The junction had 4 bases not matched to a gene; V was cut back by 2 bases and J by 4 bases. This CDR3 has 15 residues. The CDR3 sequence is CASSLIQGVTGELFF. In nucleotides, the CDR3 is TGTGCCAGCAGCTTAATACAGGGGGTCACCGGGGAGCTGTTTTTT.

The chain has TRBV19 and TRBJ1-5, with D hard to call. V lost 5 bases, J lost 6 bases, and 17 bases lay in between. Germline values: CDR1 LNHDA, CDR2 SQIVND (reference sequence). This CDR3 contains 15 residues. CDR3 DNA sequence: TGTGCCAGTAGTTCCGCTCGCGGGCGCGGTCAGCCCCAGCATTTT. Residues: CASSSARGRGQPQHF.

This clone was seen just once. The rearrangement links TRBV24-1 to TRBJ2-7, with a weak D call TRBD1 (6 bases). Germline values: CDR1 KGHDR, CDR2 SFDVKD. V dropped 1 base and J dropped 2 bases, with 14 bases sitting between them. The CDR3 contains 16 residues. The CDR3 DNA is TGTGCCACCAGTGATTTTGAGGGGACACCCACCTACGAGCAGTACTTC. Translation gives CATSDFEGTPTYEQYF.

J is TRBJ1-1 and V is TRBV19; possibly TRBD1 for D (6 bases). The CDR3 sequence is 14 residues long. Trimming took 7 bases from V and 5 from J, leaving 17 bases between them. CDR1 LNHDA and CDR2 SQIVND come from the germline V gene (reference sequence). The DNA for the CDR3 is TGTGCCAGTACTGAACAGGGAACGTGGACTGAAGCTTTCTTT. Translation gives CASTEQGTWTEAFF.

The chain employs TRBV6-6 and TRBJ2-7; 7 bases line up with TRBD1. This CDR3 is 12 amino acids long. Per germline, CDR1 MNHNY and CDR2 SVGAGI (reference sequence). V was pared by 10 bases and J by 3 bases, with 6 bases of the junction left unmatched. CDR3 amino acids: CATGPGGYEQYF. As DNA, the CDR3 is TGTGCCACCGGCCCAGGGGGCTACGAGCAGTACTTC.

The genes are TRBV29-1 and TRBJ1-2; D is unclear. V dropped 3 bases and J dropped 10 bases, with 12 bases sitting between them. Germline assignment: CDR1 SQVTM and CDR2 ANQGSEA. The CDR3 runs to 11 residues. The chain's CDR3 is CSVDRQVIYTF. In nucleotides, the CDR3 is TGCAGCGTTGATCGGCAGGTGATCTACACCTTC.